Each of the 27 T cell receptor beta chains below was sequenced from the same sample in a study of low-dose radiotherapy and immunotherapy resistance in tumors. Covering alpha and beta chains, TRAV- and TRBV-specific primers were used for the first-strand cDNA. TCR amplification used around 19 PCR cycles, a constant-region primer and a V-primer adapter. Via MiXCR, TCRdb re-called the reads, giving one row per CDR3 protein. The data show about 6,800 distinct CDR3 sequences, 80% to 90% seen once. These receptors originate from a human donor with advanced metastatic prostate, ovarian, gallbladder or colorectal cancer (not recorded which). This table probably holds off-target reads from a library built for another chain.

V and J are TRBV2 and TRBJ1-1, with D possibly matching TRBD1 (5 bases). CDR3 length: 15 amino acids. CDR1 SNHLY and CDR2 FYNNEI come from the germline V gene. Trimming took 4 bases from V and 2 from J, leaving 14 bases between them. CDR3 region: CASSAQPTGNTEAFF. The CDR3 coding sequence is TGTGCCAGCAGTGCCCAACCCACAGGAAACACTGAAGCTTTCTTT.

This sequence joins TRBV11-2 and TRBJ1-1; maybe TRBD1 (5 bases). V lost 1 base and J lost 1, with 16 bases in between. Germline CDR1 SGHAT, CDR2 FQNNGV. CDR3 length: 17 residues. For the CDR3, the DNA is TGTGCCAGCAGCTTAGGAAGGGGCCTCGGGAGGAACACTGAAGCTTTCTTT. Protein: CASSLGRGLGRNTEAFF.

The chain uses TRBV6-2 or TRBV6-3 and TRBJ2-2, with 9 bases that match TRBD2. The CDR3 has 15 residues. Germline V gives CDR1 MNHEY, CDR2 SVGEGT. V shed 6 bases and J 0 bases; nucleotides not matched to a gene: 2. The CDR3 sequence is CASRVAGANTGELFF. CDR3 sequence (DNA): TGTGCCAGCAGAGTAGCGGGGGCGAACACCGGGGAGCTGTTTTTT.

V gene TRBV11-2 combines with J gene TRBJ1-1; the D is unclear. The CDR3 extends over 15 amino acids. V was clipped by 1 base and J by 4 bases, with 13 bases between them. Germline lookup yields CDR1 SGHAT and CDR2 FQNNGV. CDR3 residues: CASSLGSLRFTEAFF. The CDR3 DNA follows: TGTGCCAGCAGCTTAGGTTCGCTACGGTTCACTGAAGCTTTCTTT.

This chain joins TRBV7-8 and TRBJ2-5; D may be TRBD1 (6 bases). V was cut by 5 bases and J by 2 bases, with 12 bases left in between. The CDR3 length is 14 residues. CDR1 and CDR2 (germline): SGHVS, FQNEAQ. CDR3 sequence: CASSATGGQETQYF. The DNA of the CDR3 is TGTGCCAGCAGCGCGACAGGCGGGCAAGAGACCCAGTACTTC. Looking up the rest from reference TRBV7-8 and TRBJ2-5 gives the full variable domain: GAGVSQSPRYKVAKRGQDVALRCDPISGHVSLFWYQQALGQGPEFLTYFQNEAQLDKSGLPSDRFFAERPEGSVSTLKIQRTQQEDSAVYLCASSATGGQETQYFGPGTRLLVL.

V usage is TRBV6-9 and J usage is TRBJ2-5, with a possible D match to TRBD1 (5 bases). The length of the CDR3 is 12 residues. Germline CDR1 is MNHGY and CDR2 is SVAAGI. Trimming removed 10 bases from V and 4 bases from J, with 13 bases in between. The CDR3 sequence: CAKGATGETQYF. The CDR3 DNA is TGTGCCAAAGGGGCCACCGGAGAGACCCAGTACTTC.

The chain carries TRBV5-1 and TRBJ2-7, with no clear D. The CDR3 is made up of 12 amino acids. V gave up 5 bases and J gave up 0 bases, with 6 bases separating them. Germline V gene lookup returns CDR1 SGHRS and CDR2 YFSETQ. DNA for the CDR3: TGCGCCAGCAGTGAACCCTCCTACGAGCAGTACTTC. This translates into CASSEPSYEQYF.

This chain uses TRBV23-1 with TRBJ2-7; 8 bases agree with TRBD1. TRBV23-1 is annotated as an ORF whose role is uncertain. Trimming at V came to 8 bases and at J to 4 bases, leaving 10 bases not matched to a gene. The CDR3 has 14 residues. This CDR3 is CASGLEDRGYEQYF. CDR3 in DNA: TGCGCCAGCGGGCTCGAAGACAGGGGATACGAGCAGTACTTC.

As to this clonotype: The junction does not match germline at one end; this may be a read error. The chain joins TRBV5-3 to TRBJ2-5, with TRBD1 matching 10 bases. TRBV5-3 is an ORF, and what it does is uncertain. CDR3 length equals 16 residues. CDR3 sequence reads: CASSLVTGGASETQYF. As DNA, the CDR3 is TGTGCCAGCAGCTTGGTGACAGGGGGCGCTTCGGAGACCCAGTACTTC.

This clonotype has just one count. The rearrangement links TRBV7-6 to TRBJ1-5; D is perhaps TRBD1 (5 bases). Trimming took off 4 bases at V and 3 bases at J, with 7 bases between the two ends. Germline lookup yields CDR1 SGHVS and CDR2 FNYEAQ. The CDR3 totals 13 residues. The CDR3 DNA reads as TGTGCCAGCAGCTACAGGTACAATCAGCCCCAGCATTTT. Protein: CASSYRYNQPQHF.

In its sample, this clonotype was seen a few times. CDR3 DNA sequence: TGTGCCACCAGACCCGGGACAGTAAACACCGGGGAGCTGTTTTTT. It specifies CATRPGTVNTGELFF. V and J are TRBV15 and TRBJ2-2; 7 bases map to TRBD1. From germline, CDR1 is LNHNV and CDR2 YYDKDF (reference sequence). V gave up 6 bases and J gave up 2 bases; unmatched junction bases: 6. The CDR3 is made up of 15 amino acids.

The V and J genes are TRBV5-1 and TRBJ1-1, with unresolved D. In germline, CDR1 is SGHRS, CDR2 YFSETQ. This CDR3 region has 14 residues. Trimming took 4 bases from V and 7 from J, leaving 17 bases between them. As DNA, the CDR3 is TGCGCCAGCAGCCTCGACCCCCCGGTCGGTGAAGCTTTCTTT. It encodes CASSLDPPVGEAFF.

V is TRBV12-3 or TRBV12-4 and J is TRBJ1-1; D ambiguous. This CDR3 has 14 amino acids. Trimming shortened V by 5 bases and J by 1 base, and 11 bases separated the two germline ends. CDR3 in DNA: TGTGCCAGCAGTGGGTGGGGAGCGAACACTGAAGCTTTCTTT. It encodes CASSGWGANTEAFF.

V is TRBV6-2 or TRBV6-3 and J is TRBJ2-1; 7 nucleotides line up with TRBD2. The germline V gene has CDR1 MNHEY and CDR2 SVGEGT. Trimming took 5 bases from V and 15 from J; bases not matched to a gene: 13. This CDR3 is 13 amino acids long. The CDR3 region is CASSRIAGPRRFF. The CDR3 coding sequence is TGTGCCAGCAGTCGCATAGCGGGCCCGCGCCGGTTCTTC.

The chain combines TRBV5-1 with TRBJ2-2; D unclear. Trimming stripped 2 bases from V and 4 bases from J, with 9 bases between. In germline, CDR1 is SGHRS, CDR2 YFSETQ. The length of the CDR3 is 14 residues. This chain's CDR3 is CASSLLPATGELFF. DNA of the CDR3: TGCGCCAGCAGCTTATTGCCGGCCACCGGGGAGCTGTTTTTT. Complete variable domain (other parts from reference TRBV5-1 and TRBJ2-2): KAGVTQTPRYLIKTRGQQVTLSCSPISGHRSVSWYQQTPGQGLQFLFEYFSETQRNKGNFPGRFSGRQFSNSRSEMNVSTLELGDSALYLCASSLLPATGELFFGEGSRLTVL.

The rearrangement joins TRBV7-9 to TRBJ2-5, with a possible D match to TRBD2 (6 bases). Deletions cut 5 bases from V and 2 bases from J, with 9 bases between. The CDR3 runs 13 residues. CDR1 is SEHNR, CDR2 FQNEAQ, per germline (reference sequence). The CDR3 spells CASSRGAQETQYF. The DNA for the CDR3 is TGTGCCAGCAGCCGCGGGGCACAAGAGACCCAGTACTTC.

This chain joins TRBV5-1 and TRBJ2-7; 11 bases are a match to TRBD2. Germline CDR1 and CDR2: SGHRS and YFSETQ. V was pared by 1 base and J by 7 bases, with 7 bases of the junction left unmatched. The CDR3 is 15 amino acids. CDR3 DNA sequence: TGCGCCAGCAGCTTGAGTAGCGGGGGGGCCGAAGAGCAGTACTTC. As protein: CASSLSSGGAEEQYF.

The genes are TRBV2 and TRBJ2-3; D may be TRBD2 (6 bases). The CDR3 spans 14 residues. Between the trimmed V and J ends, which lost 3 bases and 1 base, there was a span of 8 bases. CDR1 and CDR2 from the germline V gene are SNHLY and FYNNEI. This chain's CDR3 is CASSEASGTDTQYF. The CDR3 DNA follows: TGTGCCAGCAGTGAGGCTAGCGGCACAGATACGCAGTATTTT.

The chain is built from TRBV6-1 and TRBJ1-5; D is unresolved. Per the germline V gene, CDR1 is MNHNS and CDR2 is SASEGT. The CDR3 has 11 residues. Trimming stripped 5 bases from V and 8 bases from J, with 7 bases between. CDR3: CASSTLEPQHF. The CDR3 DNA reads TGTGCCAGCAGTACCCTGGAGCCCCAGCATTTT.

The rearrangement joins TRBV6-5 to TRBJ2-1; 8 positions match TRBD2. After removal of 6 bases from V and 4 bases from J, the junction contained 11 bases not matched to a gene. Germline V gene sequence: CDR1 MNHEY, CDR2 SVGAGI. This CDR3 comprises 16 residues. The CDR3 DNA is TGTGCCAGCAGCTCCGGGACTAGTTCCCCTTACAATGAGCAGTTCTTC. This encodes CASSSGTSSPYNEQFF.

This chain uses TRBV2 with TRBJ2-4; 12 bases fit TRBD2. The CDR3 is 22 residues long. In germline, CDR1 is SNHLY, CDR2 FYNNEI. The ends lost 3 bases at V and 3 bases at J; junction bases unmatched: 21. CDR3 nucleotide sequence: TGTGCCAGCAGTGACTTGACGGGTTTCGGACTAGCGGGGAGTTGGTACAAAAACATTCAGTACTTC. This sequence encodes CASSDLTGFGLAGSWYKNIQYF.

V gene TRBV7-2 combines with J gene TRBJ1-2; D may be TRBD1 (6 bases). V lost 5 bases and J lost 4, with 23 bases in between. Germline V gene sequence: CDR1 SGHTA, CDR2 FQGNSA. This CDR3 spans 17 amino acids. The CDR3 here is CASSIEGVARGVYGYTF. The CDR3, as DNA: TGTGCCAGCAGCATAGAGGGGGTAGCGAGGGGGGTCTATGGCTACACCTTC.

The chain employs TRBV11-2 and TRBJ2-2; D gene unclear. CDR1 is SGHAT and CDR2 is FQNNGV in the germline V gene. Trimming removed 0 bases from V and 6 bases from J, with 5 bases in between. The CDR3 extends over 13 amino acids. The CDR3 nucleotides are TGTGCCAGCAGCTTAGATAGAGCCGGGGAGCTGTTTTTT. This translates into CASSLDRAGELFF.

This rearrangement joins TRBV9 to TRBJ2-7; a weak D match, TRBD2 (5 bases). The V and J ends lost 1 base and 2 bases respectively, with 10 bases between them. The CDR3 sequence is 14 residues long. The germline V gene encodes CDR1 SGDLS and CDR2 YYNGEE. CDR3 sequence reads: CASSVLDGTYEQYF. The CDR3 bases are TGTGCCAGCAGCGTACTGGACGGGACCTACGAGCAGTACTTC.

This rearrangement joins TRBV5-1 to TRBJ1-1; no definite D call. V was trimmed by 0 bases and J by 4 bases, leaving 10 bases between them. This CDR3 has 14 amino acids. Germline V lookup: CDR1 SGHRS, CDR2 YFSETQ. The CDR3 DNA is TGCGCCAGCAGCTTGGAAGGGTGGGGCACTGAAGCTTTCTTT. Encoded protein: CASSLEGWGTEAFF. The entire variable domain, with the rest obtained from reference TRBV5-1 and TRBJ1-1, is as follows: KAGVTQTPRYLIKTRGQQVTLSCSPISGHRSVSWYQQTPGQGLQFLFEYFSETQRNKGNFPGRFSGRQFSNSRSEMNVSTLELGDSALYLCASSLEGWGTEAFFGQGTRLTVV.

The chain uses TRBV3-1 and TRBJ2-1; weak D call: TRBD2 (6 bases). The CDR3 is 17 residues long. Germline assignment: CDR1 LGHDT and CDR2 YNNKEL (reference sequence). V lost 1 base to trimming and J lost 7 bases, with 20 bases between them. CDR3 nucleotide sequence: TGTGCCAGCAGCCAAGTCGGGGACTCGAGTAGCCGGAATGAGCAGTTCTTC. Its translation: CASSQVGDSSSRNEQFF.

The rearrangement uses TRBV19 and TRBJ1-2; TRBD1 matches at 7 bases. The CDR3 spans 13 residues. CDR1 is LNHDA and CDR2 is SQIVND in the germline V gene (reference sequence). The J segment lost 4 bases and the V segment lost 7 bases, leaving 6 bases of the junction unmatched. The CDR3 loop reads CASTPGQPYGYTF. CDR3 sequence (DNA): TGTGCCAGTACCCCGGGACAGCCCTATGGCTACACCTTC.